This T cell receptor beta chain was documented in a study of blood T cells in healthy people across ages. Study-wide findings and caveats: As age increased, TCR beta diversity per million T cells fell in a roughly linear fashion.

Aged about 6 to 90, donors were systemically healthy Caucasians from Russia. Each donor had approximately 10 milliliters of peripheral blood drawn. Per sample, a minimum of 6.5 million PBMCs were isolated. The CDR3 has 15 residues. Per germline, CDR1 SGHTA and CDR2 FQGNSA. Sample-barcoded 5' priming and a J-beta primer mix drove a second PCR of roughly 7 to 11 cycles. TCRdb re-analysed the 5' RACE reads in MiXCR, keeping a single row per CDR3 protein. The table lists under 2,000,000 distinct CDR3 sequences, roughly 50% of them singletons, with approximately 2% in the top ten. For this clonotype: Its antigen is not known. Compared with germline, one end of the junction differs, possibly owing to a read error.

The TCR originated in a woman aged 40 to 50 in good health. The gene calls are TRBV7-2 and TRBJ2-3; possible D gene TRBD2, 5 bases. Sample: blood. The CDR3 region has the DNA TGTGCCAGCGGCTTAGCCCAAGCGGCCACAGATACGCAGTATTTT. Translated, it gives CASGLAQAATDTQYF.